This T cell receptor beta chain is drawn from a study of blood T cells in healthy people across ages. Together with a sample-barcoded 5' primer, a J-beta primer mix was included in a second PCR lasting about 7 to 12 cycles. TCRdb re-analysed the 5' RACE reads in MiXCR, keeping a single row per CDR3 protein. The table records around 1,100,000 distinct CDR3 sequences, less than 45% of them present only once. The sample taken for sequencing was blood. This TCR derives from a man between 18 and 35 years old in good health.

CDR3 DNA: TGTGCCAGCAGTTTACACCGGGATCCTAGCACAGATACGCAGTATTTT. This gives the protein CASSLHRDPSTDTQYF. This chain connects TRBV27 to TRBJ2-3; a possible D gene is TRBD2 (5 bases). Germline CDR1 reads MNHEY; CDR2 reads SMNVEV (reference sequence). Trimming removed 2 bases from V and 0 bases from J, with 12 bases in between. There are 16 residues in the CDR3.